Listed below are T cell receptor beta chains from one sample, sequenced in a study of cytomegalovirus exposure and HLA in healthy donors. TCRdb's table, derived via immunoSEQ multiplex PCR, lists solely in-frame clones and lacks some. Here the sample spans about 180,000 clones, just over 75% being singletons. The sample comprised PBMCs. These receptors all come from a woman aged 60-70 years in good health and CMV-seropositive. Both conserved end residues are part of each CDR3. A D gene is named only where the DNA matches it firmly. Expanded clones are given a class, and other clones once, few, many or no size at all.

V gene	J gene	clone size	D gene	CDR3 length	CDR3 protein	CDR3 DNA
TRBV19	TRBJ2-5	NA	TRBD1	16	CASSIVRDRGGETQYF	TGTGCCAGTAGTATAGTCCGAGACAGGGGAGGAGAGACCCAGTACTTC
TRBV5-1	TRBJ2-4	NA	TRBD1	18	CASRNNPGQIIAKNSQYF	TGCGCCAGCAGGAATAATCCGGGACAGATAATAGCCAAAAACAGTCAGTACTTC
TRBV5-1	TRBJ2-5	few	NA	17	CASSPDTRLGRGETQYF	TGCGCCAGCAGCCCCGACACCCGACTGGGACGGGGGGAGACCCAGTACTTC
TRBV5-4	TRBJ2-1	NA	TRBD2	15	CASSPTSGPYNEQFF	TGTGCCAGCAGCCCCACTAGCGGGCCCTACAATGAGCAGTTCTTC
TRBV19	TRBJ2-6	once	TRBD1	17	CASRRDSSFSGANVLTF	TGTGCCAGCCGAAGGGACAGTTCCTTCTCTGGGGCCAACGTCCTGACTTTC
TRBV7-2	TRBJ2-7	NA	NA	16	CASSLNPLQPYHEQYF	TGTGCCAGCAGCTTAAACCCACTTCAACCATACCACGAGCAGTACTTC
TRBV27	TRBJ2-1	NA	NA	15	CASSLFREDYNEQFF	TGTGCCAGCAGTTTATTCAGGGAAGACTACAATGAGCAGTTCTTC
TRBV7-9	TRBJ2-7	NA	TRBD1	16	CASTQFFGTGGYEQYF	TGTGCCAGCACCCAATTCTTCGGGACAGGGGGCTACGAGCAGTACTTC
TRBV28	TRBJ1-1	NA	NA	14	CASRITGLNTEAFF	TGTGCCAGCAGAATAACAGGGTTGAACACTGAAGCTTTCTTT
TRBV18	TRBJ2-7	few	TRBD2	11	CASSSGGEQYF	TGTGCCAGCTCCTCGGGAGGAGAGCAGTACTTC
TRBV7-3	TRBJ2-1	NA	NA	13	CASTDSNYNEQFF	TGTGCCAGCACGGACAGCAACTACAATGAGCAGTTCTTC
TRBV6-5	TRBJ1-5	NA	NA	13	CASSHRGAQPQHF	TGTGCCAGCAGTCACCGGGGTGCTCAGCCCCAGCATTTT
TRBV4-1	TRBJ2-5	NA	TRBD1	16	CASSPGQGLGWETQYF	TGCGCCAGCAGCCCCGGACAGGGACTGGGGTGGGAGACCCAGTACTTC
TRBV4-2	TRBJ2-1	NA	NA	18	CASSHLLTGTSSYNEQFF	TGTGCCAGCAGCCACCTGCTTACAGGGACGAGCTCCTACAATGAGCAGTTCTTC
TRBV4-2	TRBJ1-2	NA	NA	14	CASSQEFQGHGYTF	TGTGCCAGCAGCCAAGAATTTCAGGGACACGGCTACACCTTC
TRBV6-1	TRBJ1-1	NA	TRBD1	14	CASSLFGTGSEAFF	TGTGCCAGCAGCCTGTTCGGGACAGGCTCTGAAGCTTTCTTT
TRBV9	TRBJ2-2	NA	NA	15	CASSVVDRNTGELFF	TGTGCCAGCAGCGTAGTGGACAGGAACACCGGGGAGCTGTTTTTT
TRBV27	TRBJ1-2	once	NA	14	CASSVGVRGYGYTF	TGTGCCAGCAGTGTCGGGGTCAGAGGCTATGGCTACACCTTC
TRBV9	TRBJ2-3	NA	TRBD2	16	CASSPMGSGVGYTQYF	TGTGCCAGCAGCCCCATGGGTAGCGGGGTGGGGTATACGCAGTATTTT
TRBV5-4	TRBJ2-5	few	NA	14	CASFSWDKQETQYF	TGTGCCAGCTTCTCCTGGGACAAACAAGAGACCCAGTACTTC
TRBV28	TRBJ2-2	NA	NA	11	CASRNSGELFF	TGTGCCAGCAGGAACTCCGGGGAGCTGTTTTTT
TRBV10-3	TRBJ1-2	NA	NA	12	CAISDGSYGYTF	TGTGCCATCAGTGACGGGTCCTATGGCTACACCTTC
TRBV14	TRBJ2-3	NA	TRBD2	14	CASSQVVSGRTQYF	TGTGCCAGCAGCCAAGTGGTAAGCGGGAGGACGCAGTATTTT
TRBV18	TRBJ1-1	few	TRBD1	15	CASSPPNRGDTEAFF	TGTGCCAGCTCACCACCGAACAGGGGAGACACTGAAGCTTTCTTT
TRBV9	TRBJ2-5	NA	TRBD2	15	CASSVAGGRLETQYF	TGTGCCAGCAGCGTAGCGGGGGGACGCTTGGAGACCCAGTACTTC
TRBV5-4	TRBJ1-5	NA	TRBD1	17	CASSQSTGALDNQPQHF	TGTGCCAGCAGCCAGTCGACAGGGGCCTTAGACAATCAGCCCCAGCATTTT
TRBV2	TRBJ1-2	NA	NA	14	CASTEIRSLYGYTF	TGTGCCAGCACCGAGATCCGGTCCCTCTATGGCTACACCTTC
TRBV7-9	TRBJ1-6	NA	NA	12	CASSLATFTLHF	TGTGCCAGCAGCTTAGCCACTTTCACCCTCCACTTT
TRBV5-1	TRBJ2-1	once	NA	15	CASSLVQTNSNEQFF	TGCGCCAGCAGCTTGGTACAGACCAACAGCAATGAGCAGTTCTTC
TRBV19	TRBJ2-7	few	TRBD1	14	CASRKRDRGDEQYF	TGTGCCAGTAGAAAGCGGGACAGGGGGGACGAGCAGTACTTC
TRBV28	TRBJ1-1	NA	NA	15	CASSWNGPGNTEAFF	TGTGCCAGCAGTTGGAACGGCCCGGGGAACACTGAAGCTTTCTTT
TRBV29-1	TRBJ1-2	once	NA	13	CSVDALTDYGYTF	TGCAGCGTTGACGCCCTGACAGACTATGGCTACACCTTC
TRBV7-3	TRBJ2-3	few	NA	14	CASSLTAVTDTQYF	TGTGCCAGCAGCTTAACGGCGGTAACAGATACGCAGTATTTT
TRBV5-1	TRBJ2-1	once	NA	16	CASSPGLTSSYNEQFF	TGCGCCAGCAGCCCTGGACTGACTAGCTCCTACAATGAGCAGTTCTTC
TRBV27	TRBJ1-1	few	NA	15	CASSLFGGRSTEAFF	TGTGCCAGCAGTTTATTCGGGGGGCGGTCCACTGAAGCTTTCTTT
TRBV28	TRBJ2-1	NA	NA	20	CASSSTGGKPSRGRYNEQFF	TGTGCCAGCAGCTCGACGGGGGGCAAACCAAGTCGGGGTCGGTACAATGAGCAGTTCTTC
TRBV5-8	TRBJ2-6	NA	TRBD2	15	CASSQMDRGGNVLTF	TGTGCCAGCAGCCAAATGGACCGGGGGGGCAACGTCCTGACTTTC
TRBV2	TRBJ1-6	NA	NA	14	CASNQGEWNSPLHF	TGTGCCAGCAATCAGGGTGAGTGGAATTCACCCCTCCACTTT
TRBV5-1	TRBJ1-1	NA	NA	14	CASSFLGGNTEAFF	TGCGCCAGCAGCTTCCTCGGGGGGAACACTGAAGCTTTCTTT
TRBV6-1	TRBJ2-5	once	TRBD1	14	CASSLQGARETQYF	TGTGCCAGCAGTTTACAGGGGGCCAGAGAGACCCAGTACTTC
TRBV29-1	TRBJ2-7	NA	NA	12	CSVEVSVYEQYF	TGCAGCGTTGAGGTCAGCGTCTACGAGCAGTACTTC
TRBV28	TRBJ2-7	NA	TRBD1	15	CASSPVGQGRYEQYF	TGTGCCAGCAGCCCCGTGGGACAGGGTAGGTACGAGCAGTACTTC
TRBV21-1	TRBJ2-5	NA	NA	14	CASSKGGQEETQYF	TGTGCCAGCAGCAAAGGGGGACAGGAAGAGACCCAGTACTTC
TRBV7-9	TRBJ1-2	NA	NA	11	CASNQFYGYTF	TGTGCCAGCAACCAGTTCTATGGCTACACCTTC
TRBV5-4	TRBJ2-3	NA	TRBD2	15	CASSAGVREGDTQYF	TGTGCCAGCAGCGCCGGAGTGCGGGAGGGAGATACGCAGTATTTT
TRBV6-1	TRBJ1-5	NA	NA	15	CASTKGGNSNQPQHF	TGTGCCAGCACCAAAGGGGGTAATAGCAATCAGCCCCAGCATTTT
TRBV5-6	TRBJ2-7	once	TRBD2	16	CASSRTWGLAADEQYF	TGTGCCAGCAGCCGAACCTGGGGACTAGCTGCCGACGAGCAGTACTTC
TRBV28	TRBJ1-2	NA	TRBD1	13	CASSPTGGYGYTF	TGTGCCAGCAGTCCCACAGGGGGGTATGGCTACACCTTC
TRBV11-2	TRBJ2-4	NA	NA	16	CASSPGQTLAKNSQYF	TGTGCCAGCAGCCCTGGACAGACCTTAGCCAAAAACAGTCAGTACTTC
TRBV27	TRBJ1-1	NA	NA	14	CASSLGGKGTEAFF	TGTGCCAGCAGTTTAGGAGGAAAGGGAACTGAAGCTTTCTTT
TRBV2	TRBJ2-3	NA	TRBD2	19	CASTLPGLAGDIGTDTQYF	TGTGCCAGCACCTTACCGGGACTAGCGGGAGATATAGGCACAGATACGCAGTATTTT
TRBV25-1	TRBJ1-1	NA	NA	15	CASSEFDRRNTEAFF	TGTGCCAGCAGTGAATTTGACAGAAGGAACACTGAAGCTTTCTTT
TRBV10-3	TRBJ2-3	NA	TRBD2	14	CAIRLAGGADTQYF	TGTGCCATCAGACTAGCGGGGGGGGCAGATACGCAGTATTTT
TRBV6-6	TRBJ1-5	NA	TRBD1	15	CASSYLQGDNQPQHF	TGTGCCAGCAGTTACCTCCAGGGGGACAATCAGCCCCAGCATTTT
TRBV30	TRBJ1-5	NA	NA	14	CAWSLGGSNQPQHF	TGTGCCTGGAGTCTTGGCGGGAGCAATCAGCCCCAGCATTTT